This T cell receptor beta chain was recovered during a study of T cell responses to AZD1222 COVID-19 vaccine. Study in general: The study pooled second doses at about 4 or about 12 weeks.

Study observations and caveats: Females made up more of the donors, who were largely white British, and clonal diversity may have come out too low.

TCRdb keeps only in-frame clones here, not all; method: immunoSEQ multiplex PCR. This table has 140,000 to 150,000 clones, under 95% appearing once. The length of the CDR3 is 12 residues. Trimming left V 5 bases short and J 6 bases short, with 8 bases between. A word on this clone: The antigen remains undetermined.

The receptor was derived from an adult in good health. V is TRBV12-3 or TRBV12-4 and J is TRBJ1-5; D uncertain. The material was peripheral blood, obtained on day 0 of AZD1222 vaccination. The CDR3 here is CASSARSQPQHF. In DNA, the CDR3 is TGTGCCAGCAGTGCCAGGAGTCAGCCCCAGCATTTT.